These 4 T cell receptor beta chains came from one sample sequenced in a study of cytomegalovirus exposure and HLA in healthy donors. Both 60 Vbeta primers and 13 Jbeta primers went into the PCR. Clones were sequenced by immunoSEQ multiplex PCR, and TCRdb holds only the in-frame ones, with some missing. The ten most abundant clones cover 3.5% to 4% of a sample with under 95,000 clones. The source material was PBMCs. Every receptor here comes from a man aged 18 to 30 in good health and CMV-seropositive.

This chain joins TRBV10-3 and TRBJ1-1, with TRBD1 identical over 7 bases. CDR1 and CDR2 from the germline V gene are ENHRY and SYGVKD. The trim removed 6 bases at V and 0 bases at J, leaving 7 bases unmatched. There are 15 residues in the CDR3. In DNA, the CDR3 is TGTGCCATCAGCCGGGACAGTTCTATGAACACTGAAGCTTTCTTT. Amino acid sequence: CAISRDSSMNTEAFF.

The J gene is TRBJ1-5, the V gene TRBV18; 8 bases match TRBD1. This CDR3 spans 14 amino acids. The trim removed 3 bases at V and 7 bases at J, leaving 5 bases unmatched. CDR1 is KGHSH and CDR2 is LQKENI in the germline V gene. As DNA, the CDR3 is TGTGCCAGCTCACCCTCGGACAGGGCCCAGCCCCAGCATTTT. The encoded protein is CASSPSDRAQPQHF.

J is TRBJ2-1 and V is TRBV19; 11 nucleotides line up with TRBD2. In germline, CDR1 is LNHDA, CDR2 SQIVND (reference sequence). This CDR3 region has 15 residues. With V trimmed by 5 bases and J by 7 bases, 7 bases remained unmatched. CDR3 region: CASSQLAGGANEQFF. CDR3 DNA: TGTGCCAGTAGTCAGCTAGCGGGAGGTGCAAATGAGCAGTTCTTC.

The chain combines TRBV6-1 with TRBJ2-7; the match to TRBD1 covers 10 bases. The CDR3 has 14 residues. The V segment lost 4 bases and the J segment 4 bases; nucleotides outside the gene matches: 4. Germline values: CDR1 MNHNS, CDR2 SASEGT. CDR3 residues: CASSGRDRGYEQYF. CDR3 nucleotides: TGTGCCAGCAGTGGCCGGGACAGGGGTTACGAGCAGTACTTC.